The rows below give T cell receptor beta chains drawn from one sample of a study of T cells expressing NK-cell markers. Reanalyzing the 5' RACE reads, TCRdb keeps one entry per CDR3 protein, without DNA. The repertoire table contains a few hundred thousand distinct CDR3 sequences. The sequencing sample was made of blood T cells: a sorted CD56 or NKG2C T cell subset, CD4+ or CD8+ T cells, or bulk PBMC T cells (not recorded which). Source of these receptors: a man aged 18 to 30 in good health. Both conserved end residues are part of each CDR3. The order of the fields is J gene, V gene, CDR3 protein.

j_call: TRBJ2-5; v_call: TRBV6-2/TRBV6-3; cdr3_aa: CASSYSRLQQETQYF
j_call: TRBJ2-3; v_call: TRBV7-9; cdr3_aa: CASSPRQRGEHTQYF
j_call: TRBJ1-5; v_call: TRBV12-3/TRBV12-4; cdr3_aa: CASTQGVHNQPQHF
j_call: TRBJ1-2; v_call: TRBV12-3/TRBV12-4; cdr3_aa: CASNRVGVWGYTF
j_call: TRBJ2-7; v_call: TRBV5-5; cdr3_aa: CASSLWDRSLYEQYF
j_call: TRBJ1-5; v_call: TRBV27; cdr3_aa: CASSFPRQGRGGIGNQPQHF
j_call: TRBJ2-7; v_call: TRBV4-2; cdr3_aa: CASSQDRTGGPYEQYF
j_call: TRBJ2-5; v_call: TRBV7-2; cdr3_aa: CASSLVVGARAETQYF
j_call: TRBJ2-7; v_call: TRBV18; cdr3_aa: CASSPTLAGATYEQYF
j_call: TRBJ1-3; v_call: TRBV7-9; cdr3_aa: CASTAGYSGNTIYF
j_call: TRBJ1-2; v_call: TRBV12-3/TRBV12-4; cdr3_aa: CASSLRTGGGYTF
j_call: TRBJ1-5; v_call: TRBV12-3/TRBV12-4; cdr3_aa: CASSSFFGGPQHF
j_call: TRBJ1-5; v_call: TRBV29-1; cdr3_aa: CSVSIQGHNQPQHF
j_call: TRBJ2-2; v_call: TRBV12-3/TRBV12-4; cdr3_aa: CASSLSGPSTGELFF
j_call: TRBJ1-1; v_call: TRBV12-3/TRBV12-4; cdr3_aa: CASTGQGPLSTEAFF
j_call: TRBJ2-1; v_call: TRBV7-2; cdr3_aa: CASSLGQGGLAFF
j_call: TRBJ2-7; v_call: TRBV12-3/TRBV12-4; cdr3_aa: CASTDSGAGTYEQYF
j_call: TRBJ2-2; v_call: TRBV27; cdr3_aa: CASSLSRGMGNTGELFF